This passage covers 9 T cell receptor beta chains from one sample sequenced in a study of CD8+ T cells in alopecia areata. It was cDNA, reverse transcribed from extracted RNA, that served as the sequencing template. The data were produced by immunoSEQ multiplex PCR, yet TCRdb's version contains in-frame clones alone and is incomplete. This table has fewer than 40,000 clones, approximately 52% appearing once. Material: NKG2D-high CD8+ T cells sorted from blood. These receptors all stem from a human donor with alopecia areata.

Of note for this clone: The junction departs from germline at one end; a sequencing error may be responsible. Distinct nucleotide sequences in the sample also encode this CDR3. This chain joins TRBV4-3 and TRBJ2-3; weak D call: TRBD2 (6 bases). The CDR3 consists of 16 residues. Germline V CDR1 and CDR2: LGHNA, YSLEER. The CDR3 is CASSQDLAGYTDTQYF. The CDR3 DNA reads as TGCGCCAGCAGCCAAGATCTCGCGGGGTACACAGATACGCAGTATTTC.

This clone was picked up a small number of times. The chain is built from TRBV15 and TRBJ2-2; D ambiguous. The CDR3 is made up of 15 amino acids. V shed 5 bases and J shed 2 bases, with 12 bases lying between them. Germline CDR1 reads LNHNV; CDR2 reads YYDKDF (reference sequence). The CDR3 sequence: CATSLRYSNTGELFF. CDR3 DNA: TGTGCCACCAGCCTTAGGTACTCAAACACCGGGGAGCTGTTTTTT.

The genes are TRBV29-1 and TRBJ1-2; D is perhaps TRBD1 (5 bases). The ends were cut back, 4 bases at V and 6 bases at J, with 12 bases in the middle. The CDR3 sequence is 12 residues long. The germline V gene has CDR1 SQVTM and CDR2 ANQGSEA. The CDR3 DNA reads as TGCAGCGTTGTGGGGACGCGCCATGGCTACACCTTC. Encoded protein: CSVVGTRHGYTF.

This clone was picked up a small number of times. V usage is TRBV6-8 and J usage is TRBJ1-5; D remains unclear. From germline, CDR1 is MNHGY and CDR2 SAAAGT. CDR3 length: 12 residues. Trimming cost V 7 bases and J 5 bases, with 9 bases left between them. The CDR3 sequence: CASKTLHQPQHF. The CDR3 region has the DNA TGTGCCAGCAAGACACTTCATCAGCCCCAGCATTTT.

This sequence joins TRBV7-9 and TRBJ2-1; no firm D call. This CDR3 is built from 12 residues. With 2 bases removed from V and 7 bases from J, the gap between germline ends came to 6 bases. In germline, CDR1 is SEHNR, CDR2 FQNEAQ (reference sequence). The CDR3 spells CASSLIRNEQFF. The CDR3 DNA reads as TGTGCCAGCAGCTTAATAAGGAATGAGCAGTTCTTC.

The genes are TRBV4-1 and TRBJ2-4; D may be TRBD2 (7 bases). The CDR3 runs 17 residues. V lost 0 bases and J lost 6, with 18 bases in between. CDR1 is MGHRA and CDR2 is YSYEKL in the germline V gene. The CDR3 DNA is TGCGCCAGCAGCCAAGAGACGGCGGGGGCCGCAGGAAACATTCAGTACTTC. It specifies CASSQETAGAAGNIQYF.

J is TRBJ2-1 and V is TRBV28; unclear D gene. The length of the CDR3 is 14 residues. V was shortened by 3 bases and J by 5 bases, with 11 bases between the two germline ends. Per the germline V gene, CDR1 is MDHEN and CDR2 is SYDVKM. CDR3 residues: CASSFLTRDNEQFF. The CDR3 DNA is TGTGCCAGCAGTTTTCTGACTCGTGACAATGAGCAGTTCTTC.

This sequence joins TRBV28 and TRBJ1-5; D unclear. The CDR3 loop spans 15 amino acids. Germline V gene lookup returns CDR1 MDHEN and CDR2 SYDVKM. V was cut by 5 bases and J by 2 bases, with 13 bases left in between. CDR3 residues: CASSLQPLGNQPQHF. The CDR3 region has the DNA TGTGCCAGCAGTCTTCAGCCCTTAGGCAATCAGCCCCAGCATTTT.

This chain joins TRBV7-8 and TRBJ1-5, with 7 bases identical to TRBD1. This CDR3 region has 15 residues. The junction had 8 bases not matched to a gene; V was cut back by 4 bases and J by 5 bases. Germline V CDR1 and CDR2: SGHVS, FQNEAQ. The CDR3, as DNA: TGTGCCAGCAGCTCCGGACAGGATGGCGATCAGCCCCAGCATTTT. Its translation: CASSSGQDGDQPQHF.